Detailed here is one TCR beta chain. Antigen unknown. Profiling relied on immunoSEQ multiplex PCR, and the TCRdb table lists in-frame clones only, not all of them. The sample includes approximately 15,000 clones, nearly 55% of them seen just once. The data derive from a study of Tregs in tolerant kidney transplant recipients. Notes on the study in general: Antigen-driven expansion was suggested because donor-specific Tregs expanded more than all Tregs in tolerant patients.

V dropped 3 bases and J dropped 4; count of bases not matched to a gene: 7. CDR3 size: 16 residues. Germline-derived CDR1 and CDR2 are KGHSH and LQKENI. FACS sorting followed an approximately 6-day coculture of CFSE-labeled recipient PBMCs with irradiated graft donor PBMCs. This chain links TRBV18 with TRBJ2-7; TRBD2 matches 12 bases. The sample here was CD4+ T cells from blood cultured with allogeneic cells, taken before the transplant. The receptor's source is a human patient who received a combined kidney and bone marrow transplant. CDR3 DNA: TGTGCCAGCTCACCTGGGACTAGCGGGTTTATATACGAGCAGTACTTC. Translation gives CASSPGTSGFIYEQYF.